Below, 14 T cell receptor beta chains from the same sample are listed, as sequenced in a study of blood T cells in healthy people across ages. It was with a sample-barcoded 5' primer and a J-beta primer mix that a second PCR of about 6 to 12 cycles was run. MiXCR was run by TCRdb on the 5' RACE reads, yielding one entry per CDR3 protein. The sample records about 680,000 distinct CDR3 sequences, approximately 50% being singletons. Sample: blood. The receptors shown here come from a woman aged 55-75 years in good health.

The rearrangement links TRBV20-1 to TRBJ1-1; D gene unclear. CDR3 length: 15 amino acids. Trimming removed 1 base from V and 1 base from J, with 13 bases in between. Germline lookup yields CDR1 DFQATT and CDR2 SNEGSKA (reference sequence). CDR3 loop: CSARVRGIKNTEAFF. The DNA of the CDR3 is TGCAGTGCTAGAGTGCGGGGAATCAAGAACACTGAAGCTTTCTTT.

The chain combines TRBV7-9 with TRBJ2-1; 7 bases agree with TRBD2. V shed 4 bases, J shed 4 bases, and the junction held 13 bases outside the gene matches. The CDR3 spans 17 residues. Germline lookup yields CDR1 SEHNR and CDR2 FQNEAQ (reference sequence). The CDR3 region is CASSSETTSGVYNEQFF. As DNA, the CDR3 is TGTGCCAGCAGCTCCGAGACTACCAGCGGGGTATACAATGAGCAGTTCTTC.

In this sample, this clonotype turned up a few times. The gene calls are TRBV4-2 and TRBJ2-4, with 8 bases matching TRBD2. This CDR3 region has 17 residues. Germline V CDR1 and CDR2: LGHNA, YNFKEQ. V dropped 0 bases and J dropped 11; count of bases not matched to a gene: 15. This CDR3 is CASSQDLIRREERVQYF. The CDR3 coding sequence is TGTGCCAGCAGCCAAGATCTTATCAGGCGGGAGGAGCGGGTTCAGTACTTC.

Remarks on this clonotype: At one boundary the junction diverges from the germline segment, which might be a read error. This chain joins TRBV5-1 and TRBJ2-1, with 10 bases matching TRBD2. The CDR3 runs to 15 residues. Germline CDR1 and CDR2: SGHRS and YFSETQ. The CDR3, as DNA: TGCGCCAGCGGCTTACTAGCGGGACCCTACAATGAGCAGTTCTTC. It yields the protein CASGLLAGPYNEQFF.

The chain has TRBV27 and TRBJ2-2; 12 bases fit TRBD2. Looked up from germline, CDR1 is MNHEY and CDR2 is SMNVEV (reference sequence). V lost 6 bases to trimming and J lost 3 bases; unmatched junction nucleotides: 11. The CDR3 is 18 amino acids. Here the CDR3 DNA reads TGTGCCAGCAGCAGACTAGCGGGAGTATATTTTGACACCGGGGAGCTGTTTTTT. Translated, it gives CASSRLAGVYFDTGELFF.

This chain uses TRBV15 with TRBJ2-7; 7 nucleotides line up with TRBD2. Germline trimming cut 5 bases from V and 6 bases from J; bases unmatched to any gene: 7. CDR3 length: 13 amino acids. Germline V CDR1 and CDR2: LNHNV, YYDKDF (reference sequence). The CDR3 DNA is TGTGCCACCAGCCCAAAGGGCGGGAGCGAGCAGTACTTC. Protein sequence: CATSPKGGSEQYF.

The rearrangement joins TRBV7-8 to TRBJ2-2; D is unclear. V was clipped by 5 bases and J by 6 bases, with 10 bases between them. This CDR3 region has 13 residues. CDR1 and CDR2 from the germline V gene are SGHVS and FQNEAQ. CDR3 residues: CASSVVVPGELFF. The CDR3 DNA is TGTGCCAGCAGCGTAGTGGTACCCGGGGAGCTGTTTTTT.

Only a few counts were recorded for this clonotype. The chain is built from TRBV24-1 and TRBJ2-3; 9 bases are shared with TRBD2. This CDR3 spans 18 amino acids. Germline V gene data show CDR1 as KGHDR and CDR2 as SFDVKD. Trimming at V came to 2 bases and at J to 2 bases, leaving 10 bases not matched to a gene. CDR3 sequence: CATSDSFKREDSTDTQYF. As DNA, the CDR3 is TGTGCCACCAGTGATTCCTTTAAGCGGGAGGACTCCACAGATACGCAGTATTTT.

V and J are TRBV4-3 and TRBJ1-3; D unresolved. The CDR3 has 18 amino acids. V dropped 1 base and J dropped 2 bases, with 18 bases sitting between them. Germline values: CDR1 LGHNA, CDR2 YSLEER. The CDR3 nucleotides read TGCGCCAGCAGCCAAGCGCTCTTACAGACTCTAACTGGAAACACCATATATTTT. Translating it yields CASSQALLQTLTGNTIYF.

CDR3 in DNA: TGTGCCAGCAGCTTGGTAGGTCAGAAGAAGATGAACACTGAAGCTTTCTTT. This gives the protein CASSLVGQKKMNTEAFF. The chain employs TRBV5-5 and TRBJ1-1; D is undetermined. Deletions cut 0 bases from V and 0 bases from J, with 15 bases between. Per germline, CDR1 SGHKS and CDR2 YYEKEE (reference sequence). This CDR3 has 17 amino acids. Variable domain in full (rest from reference TRBV5-5 and TRBJ1-1): DAGVTQSPTHLIKTRGQQVTLRCSPISGHKSVSWYQQVLGQGPQFIFQYYEKEERGRGNFPDRFSARQFPNYSSELNVNALLLGDSALYLCASSLVGQKKMNTEAFFGQGTRLTVV.

Only a few counts were recorded for this clonotype. The chain joins TRBV29-1 to TRBJ2-1, with a possible D match to TRBD1 (5 bases). V was pared by 3 bases and J by 10 bases, with 10 bases between. Germline CDR1 and CDR2: SQVTM and ANQGSEA. This CDR3 is 11 amino acids long. CDR3 region: CSVDRVREQFF. CDR3 DNA sequence: TGCAGCGTTGACAGGGTTCGGGAGCAGTTCTTC.

The CDR3 DNA sequence: TGTGCCAGCAGTTTTTTCTGGCGGGAGAGATTCCGGGAGACCCAGTACTTC. Its protein is CASSFFWRERFRETQYF. The rearrangement joins TRBV27 to TRBJ2-5, with 7 bases that match TRBD2. Germline CDR1 and CDR2: MNHEY and SMNVEV (reference sequence). V was pared by 3 bases and J by 5 bases, with 15 bases of the junction left unmatched. The CDR3 contains 17 residues.

The V and J genes are TRBV18 and TRBJ1-2; D call uncertain. Germline CDR1 and CDR2: KGHSH and LQKENI. This CDR3 is built from 16 residues. With 0 bases removed from V and 6 bases from J, the gap between germline ends came to 17 bases. Here the CDR3 reads CASSPPGGESANGYTF. In nucleotides, the CDR3 is TGTGCCAGCTCACCACCGGGCGGAGAAAGCGCAAATGGCTACACCTTC.

V and J are TRBV9 and TRBJ2-5, with 8 bases identical to TRBD1. The V and J ends lost 0 bases and 2 bases, in that order; junction bases with no gene match: 3. CDR1 is SGDLS and CDR2 is YYNGEE in the germline V gene. The CDR3 runs 15 residues. The CDR3 DNA sequence: TGTGCCAGCAGCGTAGGTGACAGGGGACAAGAGACCCAGTACTTC. It codes for CASSVGDRGQETQYF.